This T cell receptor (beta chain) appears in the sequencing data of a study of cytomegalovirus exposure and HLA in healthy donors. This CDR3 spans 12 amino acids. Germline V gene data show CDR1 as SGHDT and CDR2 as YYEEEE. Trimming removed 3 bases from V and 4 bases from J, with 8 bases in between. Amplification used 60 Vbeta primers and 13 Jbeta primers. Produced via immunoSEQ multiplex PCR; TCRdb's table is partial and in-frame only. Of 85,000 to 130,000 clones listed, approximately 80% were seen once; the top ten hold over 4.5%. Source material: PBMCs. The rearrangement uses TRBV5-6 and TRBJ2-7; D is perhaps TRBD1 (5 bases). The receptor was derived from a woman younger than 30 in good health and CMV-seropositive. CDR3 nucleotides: TGTGCCAGCAGCTGGGGCGGTTACGAGCAGTACTTC. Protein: CASSWGGYEQYF.